These 27 T cell receptor beta chains were sequenced from one sample in a study of T cell responses to AZD1222 COVID-19 vaccine. The repertoire was sequenced with immunoSEQ multiplex PCR; TCRdb's copy has only in-frame clones and lacks some. The data contain 130,000 or so clones, 92% of them singletons. This material consisted of peripheral blood, taken 28 days after the second AZD1222 dose. These receptors originate from an adult who received the AZD1222 COVID-19 vaccine.

This clone was counted a single time. The chain links TRBV28 to TRBJ1-4; D is undetermined. The V end lost 6 bases, the J end lost 7 bases, and 18 bases lay between the germline ends. The CDR3 is 15 amino acids. Per germline, CDR1 MDHEN and CDR2 SYDVKM. CDR3 nucleotides: TGTGCCAGCAGCGGCGGACCAGCGCGGGGTGAAAAACTGTTTTTT. It encodes CASSGGPARGEKLFF.

This clone appeared once. The rearrangement uses TRBV7-8 and TRBJ1-1; D is ambiguous. This CDR3 has 19 amino acids. From germline, CDR1 is SGHVS and CDR2 FQNEAQ. Trimming shortened V by 5 bases and J by 4 bases, and 29 bases separated the two germline ends. CDR3 residues: CASSPMEFWKGLTGTEAFF. The CDR3 DNA reads as TGTGCCAGCAGCCCAATGGAGTTTTGGAAGGGCCTAACTGGCACTGAAGCTTTCTTT.

This clone was recorded once. The chain carries TRBV3-1 (or the pseudogene TRBV3-2) and TRBJ2-7, with 9 bases fitting TRBD1. CDR3 size: 15 residues. Germline CDR1 LGHDT, CDR2 YNNKEL (reference sequence). Trimming cost V 3 bases and J 0 bases; bases outside gene matches: 3. CDR3 region: CASSHGDRVSYEQYF. The CDR3, as DNA: TGTGCCAGCAGCCATGGGGACAGGGTCTCCTACGAGCAGTACTTC.

V usage is TRBV18 and J usage is TRBJ2-5; D not resolved. In germline, CDR1 is KGHSH, CDR2 LQKENI. This CDR3 region has 15 residues. The V end was cut by 1 base, the J end by 7 bases, with 16 bases between. The CDR3 is CASSPQDPDTGTQYF. The CDR3 bases are TGTGCCAGCTCACCACAGGACCCAGATACTGGGACCCAGTACTTC.

This chain uses TRBV18 with TRBJ1-1, with 7 bases lining up with TRBD1. The germline V gene encodes CDR1 KGHSH and CDR2 LQKENI. The CDR3 has 16 amino acids. With 3 bases clipped from V and 3 bases from J, the junction kept 10 bases outside the gene matches. DNA of the CDR3: TGTGCCAGCTCACCCTTTACCGGGACAGACCACACTGAAGCTTTCTTT. Translating it yields CASSPFTGTDHTEAFF.

V gene TRBV4-1 combines with J gene TRBJ1-6; D is unresolved. Trimming took off 0 bases at V and 6 bases at J, with 12 bases between the two ends. Germline-derived CDR1 and CDR2 are MGHRA and YSYEKL. The CDR3 totals 16 residues. Written as DNA, the CDR3 is TGCGCCAGCAGCCAAGAATGGGCAGGCACTAATTCACCCCTCCACTTT. It yields the protein CASSQEWAGTNSPLHF.

This chain connects TRBV5-1 to TRBJ2-3, with D possibly matching TRBD2 (6 bases). CDR3 length equals 16 residues. Trimming took off 7 bases at V and 1 base at J, with 19 bases between the two ends. Germline CDR1 is SGHRS and CDR2 is YFSETQ. The CDR3 region is CASGPIGGLGTDTQYF. The CDR3 nucleotides are TGCGCCAGCGGTCCCATTGGGGGGTTGGGCACAGATACGCAGTATTTT.

The J gene is TRBJ2-1, the V gene TRBV10-3; D is possibly TRBD1 or TRBD2 (6 bases each). CDR1 and CDR2 (germline): ENHRY, SYGVKD. The V end was cut by 2 bases, the J end by 0 bases, with 8 bases between. This CDR3 region has 15 residues. CDR3 bases: TGTGCCATCAGTGAGAGGGGGGTCTCCTACAATGAGCAGTTCTTC. Its protein product is CAISERGVSYNEQFF.

V gene TRBV5-1 combines with J gene TRBJ1-1; no clear D gene. The CDR3 totals 14 residues. Germline V gene data show CDR1 as SGHRS and CDR2 as YFSETQ. Between the trimmed V and J ends, which lost 4 bases and 7 bases, there was a span of 17 bases. CDR3 nucleotide sequence: TGCGCCAGCAGCCCCCTTGGACGGGCTTTTGAAGCTTTCTTT. This sequence encodes CASSPLGRAFEAFF.

V is TRBV27 and J is TRBJ2-1; 12 positions agree with TRBD2. With 2 bases clipped from V and 8 bases from J, the junction kept 4 bases outside the gene matches. The CDR3 length is 15 residues. Looked up from germline, CDR1 is MNHEY and CDR2 is SMNVEV (reference sequence). The CDR3 coding sequence is TGTGCCAGCAGTTTAACCCTAGCGGGAGGGTATGAGCAGTTCTTC. Translating it yields CASSLTLAGGYEQFF.

The J gene is TRBJ2-5, the V gene TRBV7-2; the match to TRBD2 covers 9 bases. Germline loops: CDR1 SGHTA, CDR2 FQGNSA. This CDR3 contains 17 residues. Trimming at V came to 7 bases and at J to 5 bases, leaving 17 bases not matched to a gene. CDR3 DNA sequence: TGTGCCAGCACCAAGGGGTACCGTTCTAGCGGGGCGGAGACCCAGTACTTC. Encoded protein: CASTKGYRSSGAETQYF.

The CDR3 bases are TGTGCCAGCAGTTTAGTCCAGGACGTGAACACTGAAGCTTTCTTT. Amino acid sequence: CASSLVQDVNTEAFF. The rearrangement uses TRBV27 and TRBJ1-1; no clear D. The V end was cut by 2 bases, the J end by 0 bases, with 10 bases between. The CDR3 spans 15 residues. The germline V gene has CDR1 MNHEY and CDR2 SMNVEV (reference sequence).

The chain uses TRBV28 and TRBJ2-7; D call uncertain. The V end was cut by 8 bases, the J end by 9 bases, with 14 bases between. The germline V gene has CDR1 MDHEN and CDR2 SYDVKM. The CDR3 is 11 amino acids. CDR3 protein: CASEARQRQYF. CDR3 nucleotides: TGTGCCAGCGAAGCAAGACAACGGCAGTACTTC.

This clone has just one count. The chain carries TRBV19 and TRBJ1-5, with unresolved D. The germline CDR1 and CDR2 sequences are LNHDA and SQIVND (reference sequence). Trimming pared 11 bases from V and 7 bases from J, leaving 18 bases between. The CDR3 covers 13 residues. Here the CDR3 reads CASVPGGRQPQHF. As DNA, the CDR3 is TGTGCCTCCGTCCCCGGAGGGCGGCAGCCCCAGCATTTT.

The rearrangement links TRBV27 to TRBJ1-4; D remains ambiguous. Deletions cut 6 bases from V and 1 base from J, with 30 bases between. This CDR3 contains 21 residues. Germline V gene data show CDR1 as MNHEY and CDR2 as SMNVEV (reference sequence). The CDR3 here is CASSPDLVDNYRGRTNEKLFF. CDR3 bases: TGTGCCAGCAGCCCCGACTTGGTGGATAACTACAGAGGCCGAACTAATGAAAAACTGTTTTTT.

This chain connects TRBV27 to TRBJ1-6; TRBD1 aligns across 8 bases. V was clipped by 9 bases and J by 0 bases; unmatched bases: 10. Germline V gives CDR1 MNHEY, CDR2 SMNVEV (reference sequence). The CDR3 covers 17 residues. CDR3 nucleotides: TGTGCCAGTTCTAGCCCAGGGGGCCGCTCCTATAATTCACCCCTCCACTTT. Its protein product is CASSSPGGRSYNSPLHF.

The chain carries TRBV28 and TRBJ1-2; D unclear. V gave up 8 bases and J gave up 4 bases, with 14 bases separating them. The CDR3 sequence is 13 residues long. CDR1 MDHEN and CDR2 SYDVKM come from the germline V gene. The CDR3 bases are TGTGCCAGCGTCATGGAGGGAATCTATGGCTACACCTTC. It encodes CASVMEGIYGYTF.

This chain connects TRBV10-3 to TRBJ1-3; D gene ambiguous. CDR1 is ENHRY, CDR2 SYGVKD, per germline. Trimming left V 10 bases short and J 0 bases short, with 22 bases between. The CDR3 extends over 17 amino acids. CDR3 coding DNA: TGTGCCACATTACCCAGCACCCGGACCAGCTCTGGAAACACCATATATTTT. Amino acid sequence: CATLPSTRTSSGNTIYF.

V usage is TRBV7-2 and J usage is TRBJ2-7; D may correspond to TRBD1 or TRBD2 (5 bases each). Trimming cost V 7 bases and J 2 bases, with 15 bases left between them. The germline CDR1 and CDR2 sequences are SGHTA and FQGNSA. The CDR3 extends over 14 amino acids. The CDR3 reads CASTPHRDPYEQYF. The CDR3 DNA is TGTGCCAGCACCCCTCACCGGGACCCCTACGAGCAGTACTTC.

The chain carries TRBV5-1 and TRBJ2-2; D unresolved. V lost 0 bases to trimming and J lost 0 bases, with 9 bases between them. The CDR3 is 16 residues long. Germline CDR1 SGHRS, CDR2 YFSETQ. The CDR3 protein is CASSLGEYTNTGELFF. The CDR3, as DNA: TGCGCCAGCAGCTTGGGCGAGTATACGAACACCGGGGAGCTGTTTTTT.

The J gene is TRBJ1-4, the V gene TRBV6-6; no firm D call. Trimming cost V 6 bases and J 0 bases, with 14 bases left between them. This CDR3 is built from 16 residues. CDR1 and CDR2 from the germline V gene are MNHNY and SVGAGI (reference sequence). CDR3 loop: CASSPVTGATNEKLFF. The CDR3 nucleotides are TGTGCCAGCAGCCCCGTCACGGGCGCAACTAATGAAAAACTGTTTTTT.

The chain is built from TRBV7-2 and TRBJ1-3, with D perhaps TRBD1 (6 bases). This CDR3 contains 17 residues. In germline, CDR1 is SGHTA, CDR2 FQGNSA. Trimming pared 1 base from V and 4 bases from J, leaving 17 bases between. The CDR3 nucleotides read TGTGCCAGCAGCTTAGTTGCCCGGGGGGCTCCCGGAAACACCATATATTTT. It specifies CASSLVARGAPGNTIYF.

J is TRBJ2-2 and V is TRBV9; perhaps TRBD2 as D (6 bases). V was clipped by 0 bases and J by 4 bases, with 16 bases between them. Germline V gives CDR1 SGDLS, CDR2 YYNGEE. The CDR3 is 17 amino acids. The CDR3: CASSVERRAGSTGELFF. DNA of the CDR3: TGTGCCAGCAGCGTAGAGAGGAGGGCAGGGAGCACCGGGGAGCTGTTTTTT.

The rearrangement uses TRBV9 and TRBJ2-2; D tentatively fits TRBD1 or TRBD2 (5 bases each). Between the trimmed V and J ends, which lost 3 bases and 7 bases, there was a span of 7 bases. The CDR3 totals 12 residues. CDR1 is SGDLS, CDR2 YYNGEE, per germline. The CDR3: CASSGGYGELFF. In DNA, the CDR3 is TGTGCCAGCAGCGGGGGGTACGGGGAGCTGTTTTTT. The entire variable domain, with the rest obtained from reference TRBV9 and TRBJ2-2, is as follows: DSGVTQTPKHLITATGQRVTLRCSPRSGDLSVYWYQQSLDQGLQFLIQYYNGEERAKGNILERFSAQQFPDLHSELNLSSLELGDSALYFCASSGGYGELFFGEGSRLTVL.

The genes are TRBV9 and TRBJ2-1, with 8 nucleotides matching TRBD1. J gave up 4 bases and V 3 bases, and 3 bases lay outside the gene matches. CDR1 is SGDLS, CDR2 YYNGEE, per germline. This CDR3 is built from 14 residues. CDR3 coding DNA: TGTGCCAGCAGCGCGGACAGGGCGTACAATGAGCAGTTCTTC. Translating gives CASSADRAYNEQFF.

This chain uses TRBV10-3 with TRBJ1-1, with TRBD1 as a possible D gene (5 bases). In germline, CDR1 is ENHRY, CDR2 SYGVKD. V lost 3 bases and J lost 2, with 22 bases in between. The CDR3 has 18 residues. Here the CDR3 reads CAISDSLGERSSNTEAFF. The CDR3 coding sequence is TGTGCCATCAGTGATTCGTTGGGGGAAAGGTCGTCCAACACTGAAGCTTTCTTT.

In this sample, this clone turned up once. This chain joins TRBV5-1 and TRBJ1-2, with 7 bases identical to TRBD1. CDR1 and CDR2 (germline): SGHRS, YFSETQ. Unmatched junction bases numbered 5, after V lost 2 bases and J lost 1 base. CDR3 length equals 15 residues. DNA of the CDR3: TGCGCCAGCAGCTTTGCAGGGGGACTTAACTATGGCTACACCTTC. This sequence encodes CASSFAGGLNYGYTF. Full variable domain (outside the CDR3, taken from reference TRBV5-1 and TRBJ1-2): KAGVTQTPRYLIKTRGQQVTLSCSPISGHRSVSWYQQTPGQGLQFLFEYFSETQRNKGNFPGRFSGRQFSNSRSEMNVSTLELGDSALYLCASSFAGGLNYGYTFGSGTRLTVV.